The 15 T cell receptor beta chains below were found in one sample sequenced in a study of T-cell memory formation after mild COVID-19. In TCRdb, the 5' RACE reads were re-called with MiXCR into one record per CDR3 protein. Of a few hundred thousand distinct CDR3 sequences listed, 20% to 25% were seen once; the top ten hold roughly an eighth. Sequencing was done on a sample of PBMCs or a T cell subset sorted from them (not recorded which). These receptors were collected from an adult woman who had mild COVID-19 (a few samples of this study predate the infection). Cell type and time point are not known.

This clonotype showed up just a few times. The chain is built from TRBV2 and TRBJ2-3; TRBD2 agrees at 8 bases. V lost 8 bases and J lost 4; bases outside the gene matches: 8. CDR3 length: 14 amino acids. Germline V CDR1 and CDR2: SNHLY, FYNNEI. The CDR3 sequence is CASGRAGGADTQYF. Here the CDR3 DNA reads TGTGCCAGCGGGCGGGCGGGAGGAGCAGATACGCAGTATTTT.

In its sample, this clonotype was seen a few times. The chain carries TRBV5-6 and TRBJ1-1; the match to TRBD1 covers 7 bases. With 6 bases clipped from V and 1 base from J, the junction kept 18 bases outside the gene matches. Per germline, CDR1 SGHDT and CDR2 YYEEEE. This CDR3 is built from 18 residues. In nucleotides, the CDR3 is TGTGCCAGCACCACTTCCCTTATACTCGACAGGGCGAACACTGAAGCTTTCTTT. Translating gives CASTTSLILDRANTEAFF. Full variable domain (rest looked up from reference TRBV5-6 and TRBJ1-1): DAGVTQSPTHLIKTRGQQVTLRCSPKSGHDTVSWYQQALGQGPQFIFQYYEEEERQRGNFPDRFSGHQFPNYSSELNVNALLLGDSALYLCASTTSLILDRANTEAFFGQGTRLTVV.

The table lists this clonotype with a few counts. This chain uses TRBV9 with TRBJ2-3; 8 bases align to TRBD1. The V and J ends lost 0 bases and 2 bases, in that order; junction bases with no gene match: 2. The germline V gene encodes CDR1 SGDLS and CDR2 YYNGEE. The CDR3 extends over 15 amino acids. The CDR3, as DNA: TGTGCCAGCAGCGTAGGGACAGGGCCCACAGATACGCAGTATTTT. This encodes CASSVGTGPTDTQYF. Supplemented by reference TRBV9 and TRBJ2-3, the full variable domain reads DSGVTQTPKHLITATGQRVTLRCSPRSGDLSVYWYQQSLDQGLQFLIQYYNGEERAKGNILERFSAQQFPDLHSELNLSSLELGDSALYFCASSVGTGPTDTQYFGPGTRLTVL.

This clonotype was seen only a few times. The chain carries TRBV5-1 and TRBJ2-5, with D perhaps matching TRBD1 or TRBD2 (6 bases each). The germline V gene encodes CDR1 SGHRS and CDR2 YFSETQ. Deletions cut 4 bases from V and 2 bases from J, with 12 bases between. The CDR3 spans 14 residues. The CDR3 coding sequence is TGCGCCAGCAGCAGGGGGAGGCCGCAAGAGACCCAGTACTTC. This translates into CASSRGRPQETQYF.

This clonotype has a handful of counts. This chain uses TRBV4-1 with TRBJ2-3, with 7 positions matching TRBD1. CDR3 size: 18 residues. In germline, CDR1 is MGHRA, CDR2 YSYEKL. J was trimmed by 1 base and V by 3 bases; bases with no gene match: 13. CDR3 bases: TGCGCCAGCAGCCAGGACGACAGGGAAGGAGTGGGCACAGATACGCAGTATTTT. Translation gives CASSQDDREGVGTDTQYF.

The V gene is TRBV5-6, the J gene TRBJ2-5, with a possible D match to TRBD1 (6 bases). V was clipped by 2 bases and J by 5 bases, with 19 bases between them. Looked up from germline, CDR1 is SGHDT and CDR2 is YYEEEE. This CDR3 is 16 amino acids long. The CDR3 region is CASSFGQPLVKETQYF. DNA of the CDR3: TGTGCCAGCAGCTTCGGACAGCCCCTCGTCAAGGAGACCCAGTACTTC.

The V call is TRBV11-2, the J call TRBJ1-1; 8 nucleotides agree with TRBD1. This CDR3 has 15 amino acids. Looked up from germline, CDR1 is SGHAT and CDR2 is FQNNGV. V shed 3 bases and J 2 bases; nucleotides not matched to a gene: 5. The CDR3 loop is CASSFRQGSNTEAFF. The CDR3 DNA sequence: TGTGCCAGCAGCTTTAGACAGGGGAGTAACACTGAAGCTTTCTTT. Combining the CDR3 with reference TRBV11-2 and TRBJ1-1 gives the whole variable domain EAGVAQSPRYKIIEKRQSVAFWCNPISGHATLYWYQQILGQGPKLLIQFQNNGVVDDSQLPKDRFSAERLKGVDSTLKIQPAKLEDSAVYLCASSFRQGSNTEAFFGQGTRLTVV.

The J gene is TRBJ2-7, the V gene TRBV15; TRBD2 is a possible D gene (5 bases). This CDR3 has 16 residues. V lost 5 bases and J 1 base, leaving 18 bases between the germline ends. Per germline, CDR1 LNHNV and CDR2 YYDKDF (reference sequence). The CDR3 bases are TGTGCCACCAGCGACCCGAGGGCGGAGGAGTCCTACGAGCAGTACTTC. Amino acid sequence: CATSDPRAEESYEQYF.

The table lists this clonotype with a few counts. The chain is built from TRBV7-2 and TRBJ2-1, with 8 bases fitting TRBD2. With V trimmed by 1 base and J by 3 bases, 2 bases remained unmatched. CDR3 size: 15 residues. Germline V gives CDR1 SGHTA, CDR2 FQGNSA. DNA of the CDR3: TGTGCCAGCAGCTTAGTGAGCGGGAGCTACAATGAGCAGTTCTTC. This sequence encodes CASSLVSGSYNEQFF.

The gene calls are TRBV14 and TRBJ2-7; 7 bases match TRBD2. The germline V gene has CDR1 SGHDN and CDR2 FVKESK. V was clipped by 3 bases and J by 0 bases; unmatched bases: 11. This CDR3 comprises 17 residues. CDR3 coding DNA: TGTGCCAGCAGCCATCCGGAAAGCGGGACTAACTCCTACGAGCAGTACTTC. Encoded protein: CASSHPESGTNSYEQYF.

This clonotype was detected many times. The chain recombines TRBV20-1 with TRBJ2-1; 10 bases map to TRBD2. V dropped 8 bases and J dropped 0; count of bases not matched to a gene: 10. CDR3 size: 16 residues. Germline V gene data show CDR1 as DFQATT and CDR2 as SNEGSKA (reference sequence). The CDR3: CSLRESGRGSYNEQFF. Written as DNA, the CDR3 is TGCAGTCTCAGGGAGAGCGGGAGGGGCTCCTACAATGAGCAGTTCTTC.

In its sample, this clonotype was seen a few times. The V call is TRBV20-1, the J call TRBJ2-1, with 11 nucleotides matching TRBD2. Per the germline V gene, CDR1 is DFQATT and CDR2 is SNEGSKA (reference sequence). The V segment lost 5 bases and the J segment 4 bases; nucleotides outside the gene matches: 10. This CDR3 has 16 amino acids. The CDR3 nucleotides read TGCAGTGCTCCGGATTCTAGCGGGAGGACTTACAATGAGCAGTTCTTC. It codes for CSAPDSSGRTYNEQFF.

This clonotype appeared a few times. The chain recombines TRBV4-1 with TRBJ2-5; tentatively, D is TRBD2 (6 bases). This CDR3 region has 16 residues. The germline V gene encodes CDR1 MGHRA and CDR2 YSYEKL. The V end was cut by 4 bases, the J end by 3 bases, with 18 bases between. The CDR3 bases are TGCGCCAGCAGCCGCCTTAACCGGGACTTGGAAGAGACCCAGTACTTC. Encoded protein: CASSRLNRDLEETQYF.

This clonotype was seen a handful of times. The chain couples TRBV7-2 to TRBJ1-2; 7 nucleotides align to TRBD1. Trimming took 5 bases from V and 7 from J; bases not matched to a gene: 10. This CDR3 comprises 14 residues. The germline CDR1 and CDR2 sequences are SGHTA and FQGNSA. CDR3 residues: CASSPRGQQRGYTF. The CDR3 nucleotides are TGTGCCAGCAGCCCTAGGGGACAGCAGCGTGGCTACACCTTC. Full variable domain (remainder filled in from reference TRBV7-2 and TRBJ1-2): GAGVSQSPSNKVTEKGKDVELRCDPISGHTALYWYRQSLGQGLEFLIYFQGNSAPDKSGLPSDRFSAERTGGSVSTLTIQRTQQEDSAVYLCASSPRGQQRGYTFGSGTRLTVV.

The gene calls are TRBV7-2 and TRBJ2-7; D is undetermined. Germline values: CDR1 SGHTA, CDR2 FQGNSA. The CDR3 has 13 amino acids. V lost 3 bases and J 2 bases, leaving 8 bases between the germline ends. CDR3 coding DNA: TGTGCCAGCAGCTTGCAACAACCCTACGAGCAGTACTTC. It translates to CASSLQQPYEQYF. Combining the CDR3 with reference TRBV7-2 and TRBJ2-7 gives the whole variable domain GAGVSQSPSNKVTEKGKDVELRCDPISGHTALYWYRQSLGQGLEFLIYFQGNSAPDKSGLPSDRFSAERTGGSVSTLTIQRTQQEDSAVYLCASSLQQPYEQYFGPGTRLTVT.